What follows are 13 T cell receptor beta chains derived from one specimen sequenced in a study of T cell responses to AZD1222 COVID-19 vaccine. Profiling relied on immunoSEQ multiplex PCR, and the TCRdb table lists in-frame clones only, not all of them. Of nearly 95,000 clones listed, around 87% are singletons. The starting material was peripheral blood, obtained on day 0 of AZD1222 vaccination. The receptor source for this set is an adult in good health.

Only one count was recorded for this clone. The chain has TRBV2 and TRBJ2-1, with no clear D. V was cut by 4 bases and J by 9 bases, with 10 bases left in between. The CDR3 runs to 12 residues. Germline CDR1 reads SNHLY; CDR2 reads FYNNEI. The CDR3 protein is CASSAPAPEQFF. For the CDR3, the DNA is TGTGCCAGCAGTGCCCCCGCACCTGAGCAGTTCTTC.

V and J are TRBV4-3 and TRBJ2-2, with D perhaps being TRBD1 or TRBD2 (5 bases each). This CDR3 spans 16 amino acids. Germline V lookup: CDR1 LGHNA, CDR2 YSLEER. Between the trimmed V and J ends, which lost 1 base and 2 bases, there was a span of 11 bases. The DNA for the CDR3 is TGCGCCAGCAGCCAAGGCCGGGACCATAACACCGGGGAGCTGTTTTTT. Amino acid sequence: CASSQGRDHNTGELFF.

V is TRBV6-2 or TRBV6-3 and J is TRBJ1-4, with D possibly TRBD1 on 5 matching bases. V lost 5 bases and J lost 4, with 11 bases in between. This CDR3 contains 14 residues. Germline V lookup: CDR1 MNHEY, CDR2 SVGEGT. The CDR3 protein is CASSDRRGNEKLFF. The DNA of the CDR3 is TGTGCCAGCAGTGACAGACGGGGTAATGAAAAACTGTTTTTT.

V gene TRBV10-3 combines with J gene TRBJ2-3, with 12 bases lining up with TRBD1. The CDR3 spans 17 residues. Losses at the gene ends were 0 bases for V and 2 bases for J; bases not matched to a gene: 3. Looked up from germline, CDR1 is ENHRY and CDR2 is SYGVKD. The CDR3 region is CAISESKGQGATDTQYF. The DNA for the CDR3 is TGTGCCATCAGTGAGTCGAAGGGACAGGGGGCCACAGATACGCAGTATTTT.

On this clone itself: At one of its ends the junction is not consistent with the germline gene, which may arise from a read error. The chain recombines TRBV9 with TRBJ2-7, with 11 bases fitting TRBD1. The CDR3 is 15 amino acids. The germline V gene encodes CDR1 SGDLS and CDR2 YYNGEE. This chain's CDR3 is CASSPQLSGQGGLDF. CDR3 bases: TGTGCCAGCAGCCCCCAGTTATCGGGACAGGGGGGGCTTGACTTC. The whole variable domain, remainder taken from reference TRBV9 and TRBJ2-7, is DSGVTQTPKHLITATGQRVTLRCSPRSGDLSVYWYQQSLDQGLQFLIQYYNGEERAKGNILERFSAQQFPDLHSELNLSSLELGDSALYFCASSPQLSGQGGLDFGPGTRLTVT.

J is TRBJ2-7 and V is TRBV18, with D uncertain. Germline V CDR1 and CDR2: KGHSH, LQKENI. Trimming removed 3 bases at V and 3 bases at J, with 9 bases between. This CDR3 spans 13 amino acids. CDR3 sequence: CASSPSLDYEQYF. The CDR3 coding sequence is TGTGCCAGCTCACCCTCTTTGGACTACGAGCAGTACTTC.

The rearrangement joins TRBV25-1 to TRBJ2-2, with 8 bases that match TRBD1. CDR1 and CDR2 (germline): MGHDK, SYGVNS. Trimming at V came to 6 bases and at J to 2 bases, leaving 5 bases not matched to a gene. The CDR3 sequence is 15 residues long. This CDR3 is CASSQTGDNTGELFF. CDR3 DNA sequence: TGTGCCAGCAGCCAGACAGGGGACAACACCGGGGAGCTGTTTTTT.

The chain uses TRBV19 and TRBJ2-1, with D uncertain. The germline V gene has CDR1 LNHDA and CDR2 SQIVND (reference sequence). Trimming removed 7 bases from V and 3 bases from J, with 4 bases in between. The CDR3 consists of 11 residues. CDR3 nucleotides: TGTGCCAGTAAGGACTACAATGAGCAGTTCTTC. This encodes CASKDYNEQFF.

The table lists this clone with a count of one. The CDR3 region has the DNA TGTGCCAGCAGCGTAGCTGAAGAATCGGGCAGGGGAGCTGGCTACACCTTC. Residues: CASSVAEESGRGAGYTF. The gene calls are TRBV9 and TRBJ1-2, with D possibly matching TRBD1 (6 bases). Trimming shortened V by 0 bases and J by 7 bases, and 22 bases separated the two germline ends. The CDR3 spans 17 residues. CDR1 is SGDLS and CDR2 is YYNGEE in the germline V gene.

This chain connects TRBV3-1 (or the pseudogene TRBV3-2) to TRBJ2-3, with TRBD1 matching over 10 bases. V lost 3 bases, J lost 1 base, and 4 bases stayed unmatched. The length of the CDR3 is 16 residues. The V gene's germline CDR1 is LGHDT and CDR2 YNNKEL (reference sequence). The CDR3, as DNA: TGTGCCAGCAGCCACCCCGACAGGGGGCGCACAGATACGCAGTATTTT. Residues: CASSHPDRGRTDTQYF.

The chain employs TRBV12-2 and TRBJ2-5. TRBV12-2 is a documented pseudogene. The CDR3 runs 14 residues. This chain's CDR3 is CASRLEVHRGAQYF. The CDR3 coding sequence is TGTGCAAGTCGCTTAGAGGTCCACCGAGGGGCCCAGTACTTC.

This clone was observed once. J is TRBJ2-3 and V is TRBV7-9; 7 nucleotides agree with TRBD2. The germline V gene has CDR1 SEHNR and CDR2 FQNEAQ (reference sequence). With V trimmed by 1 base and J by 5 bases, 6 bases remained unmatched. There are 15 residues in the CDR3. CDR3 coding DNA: TGTGCCAGCAGCTTAGGGGCTAGCGGAGGAGATACGCAGTATTTT. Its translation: CASSLGASGGDTQYF.

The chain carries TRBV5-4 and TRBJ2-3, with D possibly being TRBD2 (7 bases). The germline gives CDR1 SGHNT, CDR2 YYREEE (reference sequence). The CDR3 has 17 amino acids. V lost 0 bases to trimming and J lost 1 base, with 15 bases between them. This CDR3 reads CASSLDLGGAGTDTQYF. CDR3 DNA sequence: TGTGCCAGCAGCTTGGATTTAGGGGGGGCCGGCACAGATACGCAGTATTTT. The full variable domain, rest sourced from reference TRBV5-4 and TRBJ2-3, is ETGVTQSPTHLIKTRGQQVTLRCSSQSGHNTVSWYQQALGQGPQFIFQYYREEENGRGNFPPRFSGLQFPNYSSELNVNALELDDSALYLCASSLDLGGAGTDTQYFGPGTRLTVL.